The 32 T cell receptor beta chains given below trace back to one sample, sequenced in a study of T cells after yellow fever vaccination. Each CDR3 protein is one row after TCRdb ran MiXCR on the 5' RACE reads. The table lists around 590,000 distinct CDR3 sequences, approximately 13% of them singletons. Sequences were derived from PBMCs, sampled on the day of the yellow fever booster vaccination. Source of these receptors: a man younger than 45 who received the YFV17D yellow fever vaccine.

The genes are TRBV20-1 and TRBJ2-7, with D perhaps matching TRBD1 (6 bases). V shed 1 base and J shed 2 bases, with 18 bases lying between them. The CDR3 extends over 16 amino acids. Germline CDR1 DFQATT, CDR2 SNEGSKA (reference sequence). The CDR3 DNA sequence: TGCAGTGCTAGAGCGGCACCCGGACAGACCACCTACGAGCAGTACTTC. Translated: CSARAAPGQTTYEQYF.

The sample holds many counts of this clonotype. The chain links TRBV5-1 to TRBJ2-2, with D possibly TRBD2 on 5 matching bases. CDR1 and CDR2 from the germline V gene are SGHRS and YFSETQ. With 0 bases removed from V and 4 bases from J, the gap between germline ends came to 13 bases. CDR3 size: 16 residues. Here the CDR3 reads CASSLGEGSPTGELFF. CDR3 nucleotides: TGCGCCAGCAGCTTGGGGGAAGGGAGTCCCACCGGGGAGCTGTTTTTT.

The chain has TRBV12-3 or TRBV12-4 and TRBJ1-2; weak D call: TRBD1 (6 bases). This CDR3 region has 13 residues. Deletions cut 7 bases from V and 4 bases from J, with 13 bases between. CDR3 in DNA: TGTGCCAGCACCCCCCAGACAGGCTATGGCTACACCTTC. Its translation is CASTPQTGYGYTF.

This clonotype has more than one count but fewer than ten. The chain is built from TRBV20-1 and TRBJ2-5, with a possible D match to TRBD1 (6 bases). The germline V and J ends were trimmed by 3 bases and 5 bases, with 22 bases remaining between them. This CDR3 comprises 16 residues. In germline, CDR1 is DFQATT, CDR2 SNEGSKA (reference sequence). CDR3 in amino acids: CSASGKGPRGWETQYF. In DNA, the CDR3 is TGCAGTGCTAGCGGGAAGGGGCCCAGGGGTTGGGAGACCCAGTACTTC.

This clonotype has just a few counts. This sequence joins TRBV4-3 and TRBJ2-3, with D perhaps TRBD2 (6 bases). V was shortened by 4 bases and J by 3 bases, with 14 bases between the two germline ends. Germline V lookup: CDR1 LGHNA, CDR2 YSLEER. The CDR3 sequence is 15 residues long. Written as DNA, the CDR3 is TGCGCCAGCAGCCGTAGCGGCGACGAGACAGATACGCAGTATTTT. This sequence encodes CASSRSGDETDTQYF.

The chain employs TRBV28 and TRBJ2-3; D not resolved. There are 17 residues in the CDR3. Germline loops: CDR1 MDHEN, CDR2 SYDVKM. Deletions cut 6 bases from V and 0 bases from J, with 19 bases between. DNA of the CDR3: TGTGCCAGCAGCAAAATTAGGACCGCGGTTAGCACAGATACGCAGTATTTT. Translation gives CASSKIRTAVSTDTQYF.

This chain connects TRBV28 to TRBJ1-2, with 7 bases identical to TRBD1. V trimming: 8 bases; J trimming: 4 bases; junction bases outside the gene matches: 7. Germline lookup yields CDR1 MDHEN and CDR2 SYDVKM. The CDR3 extends over 13 amino acids. In nucleotides, the CDR3 is TGTGCCAGCGCTGGGACAGACCCCTATGGCTACACCTTC. It specifies CASAGTDPYGYTF.

The rearrangement links TRBV5-4 to TRBJ2-5, with 10 bases identical to TRBD2. Germline V gene data show CDR1 as SGHNT and CDR2 as YYREEE (reference sequence). J gave up 7 bases and V 4 bases, and 16 bases lay outside the gene matches. The length of the CDR3 is 17 residues. The CDR3 loop reads CASSVNRTSGRLGTQYF. CDR3 nucleotide sequence: TGTGCCAGCAGCGTGAACCGGACTAGCGGAAGGCTGGGGACCCAGTACTTC.

This clonotype was observed a handful of times. This rearrangement joins TRBV7-2 to TRBJ2-1; 12 nucleotides match TRBD2. Germline CDR1 is SGHTA and CDR2 is FQGNSA. The CDR3 runs 16 residues. The junction had 10 bases not matched to a gene; V was cut back by 5 bases and J by 8 bases. This CDR3 is CASSLIRLAGAHEQFF. CDR3 DNA: TGTGCCAGCAGCCTTATACGACTAGCGGGAGCCCATGAGCAGTTCTTC.

This chain connects TRBV3-1 to TRBJ2-3, with D unclear. Trimming removed 3 bases at V and 0 bases at J, with 7 bases between. This CDR3 is 14 amino acids long. Germline CDR1 is LGHDT and CDR2 is YNNKEL (reference sequence). CDR3 in DNA: TGTGCCAGCAGCCAGATACGGAGCACAGATACGCAGTATTTT. Protein sequence: CASSQIRSTDTQYF.

This chain joins TRBV12-3 or TRBV12-4 and TRBJ2-2; D is unresolved. Between the trimmed V and J ends, which lost 3 bases and 6 bases, there was a span of 14 bases. This CDR3 region has 15 residues. The CDR3 here is CASSFRGAVPGELFF. For the CDR3, the DNA is TGTGCCAGCAGTTTCCGAGGCGCGGTTCCCGGGGAGCTGTTTTTT.

The chain couples TRBV5-1 to TRBJ2-6; 10 nucleotides line up with TRBD1. The V gene's germline CDR1 is SGHRS and CDR2 YFSETQ. The CDR3 has 17 amino acids. V shed 0 bases and J 2 bases; nucleotides not matched to a gene: 2. CDR3 DNA: TGCGCCAGCAGCTTGGGACAGGGGGCGGCTGGGGCCAACGTCCTGACTTTC. It encodes CASSLGQGAAGANVLTF.

The chain combines TRBV5-4 with TRBJ2-1; maybe TRBD2 (5 bases). The CDR3 spans 13 residues. Germline loops: CDR1 SGHNT, CDR2 YYREEE (reference sequence). Trimming cost V 3 bases and J 5 bases, with 9 bases left between them. This CDR3 reads CASSSGVDNEQFF. DNA of the CDR3: TGTGCCAGCAGCTCCGGGGTGGACAATGAGCAGTTCTTC.

A few counts support this clonotype. The rearrangement uses TRBV7-9 and TRBJ2-5, with a possible D match to TRBD1 (5 bases). Trimming removed 7 bases at V and 5 bases at J, with 14 bases between. The CDR3 spans 13 residues. Germline loops: CDR1 SEHNR, CDR2 FQNEAQ (reference sequence). CDR3 DNA sequence: TGTGCCAGCACACCCCAGGGCAGGGAGACCCAGTACTTC. As protein: CASTPQGRETQYF.

This clonotype was picked up many times. The genes are TRBV5-1 and TRBJ2-1, with D tentatively TRBD1 (5 bases). V lost 0 bases, J lost 6 bases, and 10 bases lay in between. CDR3 length equals 14 residues. Per germline, CDR1 SGHRS and CDR2 YFSETQ. The DNA for the CDR3 is TGCGCCAGCAGCTTGGCCCCTGGGGCCAATGAGCAGTTCTTC. Its translation: CASSLAPGANEQFF.

The V call is TRBV7-2, the J call TRBJ1-6; D uncertain. Between the trimmed V and J ends, which lost 5 bases and 11 bases, there was a span of 19 bases. CDR3 length: 15 residues. The V gene's germline CDR1 is SGHTA and CDR2 FQGNSA. For the CDR3, the DNA is TGTGCCAGCAGCGCGCAACCGGGCGTGGGAACACCCCTCCACTTT. Its protein is CASSAQPGVGTPLHF.

This clonotype was counted at least ten times. The genes are TRBV7-9 and TRBJ2-7, with D unclear. Between the trimmed V and J ends, which lost 0 bases and 4 bases, there was a span of 4 bases. This CDR3 region has 12 residues. Germline values: CDR1 SEHNR, CDR2 FQNEAQ (reference sequence). The CDR3 is CASSLAPYEQYF. Here the CDR3 DNA reads TGTGCCAGCAGCTTAGCACCTTACGAGCAGTACTTC.

This clonotype was seen a few times. The chain has TRBV11-2 and TRBJ2-7; TRBD1 agrees at 7 bases. The CDR3 covers 15 residues. V was pared by 2 bases and J by 2 bases, with 6 bases of the junction left unmatched. The germline CDR1 and CDR2 sequences are SGHAT and FQNNGV. The DNA for the CDR3 is TGTGCCAGCAGCTTAATATCCGGGACAGCCTACGAGCAGTACTTC. Encoded protein: CASSLISGTAYEQYF.

This clonotype was found a few times. The chain links TRBV11-2 to TRBJ2-3; TRBD1 is a possible D gene (6 bases). This CDR3 has 19 residues. With 7 bases removed from V and 1 base from J, the gap between germline ends came to 27 bases. Germline CDR1 reads SGHAT; CDR2 reads FQNNGV. The CDR3 sequence is CASNTRGAGWREGTDTQYF. CDR3 bases: TGTGCCAGCAACACCAGGGGCGCGGGTTGGCGTGAAGGCACAGATACGCAGTATTTT.

The chain employs TRBV9 and TRBJ2-7; TRBD2 agrees at 9 bases. The V and J ends lost 0 bases and 4 bases, in that order; junction bases with no gene match: 5. The CDR3 is 15 residues long. CDR1 and CDR2 from the germline V gene are SGDLS and YYNGEE. Here the CDR3 reads CASSVVASGMYEQYF. As DNA, the CDR3 is TGTGCCAGCAGCGTAGTCGCTAGCGGGATGTACGAGCAGTACTTC.

The sample holds a few counts of this clonotype. V is TRBV29-1 and J is TRBJ2-1, with D possibly being TRBD1 or TRBD2 (6 bases each). CDR1 and CDR2 from the germline V gene are SQVTM and ANQGSEA. This CDR3 comprises 14 residues. Trimming took off 7 bases at V and 2 bases at J, with 15 bases between the two ends. CDR3 in amino acids: CSAPGEVAYNEQFF. In DNA, the CDR3 is TGCAGCGCCCCAGGGGAGGTTGCCTACAATGAGCAGTTCTTC.

The rearrangement uses TRBV5-1 and TRBJ2-7; TRBD1 aligns across 10 bases. Trimming cost V 5 bases and J 6 bases; bases outside gene matches: 8. The CDR3 is 14 residues long. Looked up from germline, CDR1 is SGHRS and CDR2 is YFSETQ. The CDR3 DNA reads TGCGCCAGCAGTTCCGGGACAGGGGCGACCGAGCAGTACTTC. It codes for CASSSGTGATEQYF.

This clonotype was detected a few times. The chain carries TRBV24-1 and TRBJ2-5; the D gene is possibly TRBD1 (7 bases). The V gene's germline CDR1 is KGHDR and CDR2 SFDVKD. The CDR3 runs to 14 residues. V dropped 3 bases and J dropped 4 bases, with 11 bases sitting between them. CDR3 residues: CATSDGGTVETQYF. CDR3 nucleotides: TGTGCCACCAGTGATGGGGGGACAGTAGAGACCCAGTACTTC.

In its sample, this clonotype was seen a few times. The V call is TRBV5-5, the J call TRBJ2-6, with D possibly matching TRBD2 (5 bases). The CDR3 has 16 residues. Trimming cost V 5 bases and J 3 bases, with 15 bases left between them. Germline V gene sequence: CDR1 SGHKS, CDR2 YYEKEE (reference sequence). CDR3 amino acids: CASRAGAMDGANVLTF. For the CDR3, the DNA is TGTGCCAGCAGGGCGGGCGCGATGGATGGGGCCAACGTCCTGACTTTC.

The V call is TRBV4-3, the J call TRBJ2-3; D is unclear. In germline, CDR1 is LGHNA, CDR2 YSLEER. V lost 1 base, J lost 4 bases, and 15 bases lay in between. The CDR3 has 16 residues. The CDR3 DNA reads as TGCGCCAGCAGCCAAGCAGACTCCGGACGGCCAGATACGCAGTATTTT. This gives the protein CASSQADSGRPDTQYF.

The sample holds a few counts of this clonotype. The chain links TRBV2 to TRBJ2-7; TRBD1 matches 11 bases. The CDR3 runs to 16 residues. V was clipped by 7 bases and J by 3 bases; unmatched bases: 11. Germline CDR1 is SNHLY and CDR2 is FYNNEI. The CDR3 reads CASMSHTGQGVYEQYF. CDR3 nucleotide sequence: TGTGCCAGCATGTCCCACACGGGACAGGGGGTCTACGAGCAGTACTTC.

This clonotype was seen more than once but under ten times. The J gene is TRBJ2-7, the V gene TRBV10-3; TRBD2 is a possible D gene (5 bases). V lost 0 bases and J lost 7, with 13 bases in between. The germline V gene has CDR1 ENHRY and CDR2 SYGVKD. The CDR3 loop spans 14 amino acids. DNA of the CDR3: TGTGCCATCAGTGAGTCGAGACTCGGCGGGGAGCAGTACTTC. Its translation is CAISESRLGGEQYF.

This clonotype was found a few times. The rearrangement links TRBV5-4 to TRBJ2-1; 7 bases line up with TRBD2. Germline trimming cut 3 bases from V and 6 bases from J; bases unmatched to any gene: 9. The CDR3 loop spans 15 amino acids. Germline V gives CDR1 SGHNT, CDR2 YYREEE (reference sequence). In nucleotides, the CDR3 is TGTGCCAGCAGCTCTACGGGAGGCGGTTTCAATGAGCAGTTCTTC. This sequence encodes CASSSTGGGFNEQFF.

This clonotype has just a few counts. This sequence joins TRBV6-2 or TRBV6-3 and TRBJ1-5; the match to TRBD1 covers 7 bases. J lost 6 bases, V lost 10 bases, and 12 bases had no gene match. There are 14 residues in the CDR3. Germline V lookup: CDR1 MNHEY, CDR2 SVGEGT. CDR3 protein: CATTPVRGFQPQHF. The CDR3 DNA reads TGTGCCACTACTCCCGTCAGGGGGTTTCAGCCCCAGCATTTT.

This clonotype came up a few times. This chain joins TRBV5-4 and TRBJ2-7; D unresolved. Germline V CDR1 and CDR2: SGHNT, YYREEE (reference sequence). Trimming took 3 bases from V and 2 from J, leaving 12 bases between them. This CDR3 region has 14 residues. CDR3 protein: CASSSTDGPYEQYF. CDR3 sequence (DNA): TGTGCCAGCAGCTCAACGGACGGTCCCTACGAGCAGTACTTC.

The gene calls are TRBV5-6 and TRBJ1-5; D gene ambiguous. The V end was cut by 5 bases, the J end by 5 bases, with 14 bases between. Germline V gene lookup returns CDR1 SGHDT and CDR2 YYEEEE. The CDR3 is 14 amino acids. This chain's CDR3 is CASRLGPGDQPQHF. CDR3 DNA sequence: TGTGCCAGCAGACTCGGTCCTGGGGATCAGCCCCAGCATTTT. Combining the CDR3 with reference TRBV5-6 and TRBJ1-5 gives the whole variable domain DAGVTQSPTHLIKTRGQQVTLRCSPKSGHDTVSWYQQALGQGPQFIFQYYEEEERQRGNFPDRFSGHQFPNYSSELNVNALLLGDSALYLCASRLGPGDQPQHFGDGTRLSIL.

This sequence joins TRBV19 and TRBJ2-7; D is uncertain. Germline CDR1 LNHDA, CDR2 SQIVND (reference sequence). Trimming removed 5 bases at V and 0 bases at J, with 11 bases between. This CDR3 has 14 residues. Written as DNA, the CDR3 is TGTGCCAGTAGTGTGAAGTCCTTCTCCTACGAGCAGTACTTC. It encodes CASSVKSFSYEQYF.